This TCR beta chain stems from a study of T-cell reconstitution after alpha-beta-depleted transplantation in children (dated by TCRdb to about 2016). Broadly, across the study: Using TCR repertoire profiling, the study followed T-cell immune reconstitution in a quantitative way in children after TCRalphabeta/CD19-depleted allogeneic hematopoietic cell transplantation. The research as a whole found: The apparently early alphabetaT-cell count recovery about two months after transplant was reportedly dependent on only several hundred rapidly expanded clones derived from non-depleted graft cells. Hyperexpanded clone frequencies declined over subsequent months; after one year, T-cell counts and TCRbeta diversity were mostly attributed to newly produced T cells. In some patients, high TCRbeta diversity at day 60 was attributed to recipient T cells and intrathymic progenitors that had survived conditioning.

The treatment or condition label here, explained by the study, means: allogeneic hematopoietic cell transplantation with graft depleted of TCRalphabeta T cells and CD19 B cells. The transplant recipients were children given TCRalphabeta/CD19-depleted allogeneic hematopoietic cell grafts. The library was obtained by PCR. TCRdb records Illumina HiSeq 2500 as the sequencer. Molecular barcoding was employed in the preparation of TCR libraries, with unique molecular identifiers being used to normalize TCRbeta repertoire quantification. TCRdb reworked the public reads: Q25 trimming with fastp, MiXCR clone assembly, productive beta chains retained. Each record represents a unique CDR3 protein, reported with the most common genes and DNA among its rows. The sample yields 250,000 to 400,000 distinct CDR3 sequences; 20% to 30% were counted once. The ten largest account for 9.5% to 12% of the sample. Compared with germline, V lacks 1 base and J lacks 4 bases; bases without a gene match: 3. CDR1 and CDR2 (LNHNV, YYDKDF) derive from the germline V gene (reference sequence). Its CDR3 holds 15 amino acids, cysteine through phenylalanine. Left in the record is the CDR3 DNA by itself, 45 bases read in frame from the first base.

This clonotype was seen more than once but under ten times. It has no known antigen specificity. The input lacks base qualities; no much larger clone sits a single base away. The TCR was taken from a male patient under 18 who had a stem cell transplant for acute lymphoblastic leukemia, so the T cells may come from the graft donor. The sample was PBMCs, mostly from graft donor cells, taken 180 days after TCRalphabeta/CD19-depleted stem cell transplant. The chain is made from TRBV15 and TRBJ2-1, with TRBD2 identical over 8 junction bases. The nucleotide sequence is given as TGTGCCACCAGCAGAGTTAGCGGGGTTTACAATGAGCAGTTCTTC. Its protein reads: CATSRVSGVYNEQFF.